The 19 T cell receptor beta chains reported below all come from one sample, sequenced in a study of shared clonotypes between healthy human individuals. Clones were read by immunoSEQ multiplex PCR, and TCRdb kept only the in-frame ones, dropping some. The sample lists hundreds of thousands of clones, about 76% occurring once. Sequences were obtained from PBMCs. The receptors here all came from a woman aged 40 to 50 in good health. Some clones in this sample may be carry-over from other donors' samples.

Note on this clone: A read error is the likely source, as a far larger clone sits one nucleotide away. The chain links TRBV4-3 to TRBJ2-7, with D perhaps TRBD2 (5 bases). The CDR3 is 16 residues long. Germline loops: CDR1 LGHNA, CDR2 YSLEER. DNA of the CDR3: TGCGCCAGCAGCCAAGATTATTCTAGCCCTACACTCGAGCGGTACTTC. It is translated as CASSQDYSSPTLERYF.

This clone appeared a single time. The V and J genes are TRBV10-3 and TRBJ2-2, with a tentative D call TRBD1 (6 bases). The CDR3 is 12 amino acids. CDR1 and CDR2 (germline): ENHRY, SYGVKD. The V end was cut by 6 bases, the J end by 4 bases, with 6 bases between. In nucleotides, the CDR3 is TGTGCCATCAGGGGGGCCACCGGGGAGCTGTTTTTT. Its protein is CAIRGATGELFF.

On this clone itself: This CDR3 is also generated by other DNA sequences in the sample. In nucleotides, the CDR3 is TGCGCCAGCAGCTTAGAGGGGAACACTGAAGCTTTCTTT. Its protein product is CASSLEGNTEAFF. The chain uses TRBV5-1 and TRBJ1-1; D uncertain. Per the germline V gene, CDR1 is SGHRS and CDR2 is YFSETQ. Trimming removed 2 bases from V and 1 base from J, with 6 bases in between. The CDR3 totals 13 residues. The full variable domain, with the rest looked up from reference TRBV5-1 and TRBJ1-1, is KAGVTQTPRYLIKTRGQQVTLSCSPISGHRSVSWYQQTPGQGLQFLFEYFSETQRNKGNFPGRFSGRQFSNSRSEMNVSTLELGDSALYLCASSLEGNTEAFFGQGTRLTVV.

This chain links TRBV4-2 with TRBJ2-1; no clear D. The germline V gene has CDR1 LGHNA and CDR2 YNFKEQ. Trimming took off 0 bases at V and 3 bases at J, with 6 bases between the two ends. The length of the CDR3 is 14 residues. The chain's CDR3 is CASSQENIYNEQFF. CDR3 coding DNA: TGTGCCAGCAGCCAAGAAAACATCTACAATGAGCAGTTCTTC.

Notes on this clone: No DNA is shown, since the ends of the CDR3 on it are uncertain; the CDR3 is the one TCRdb lists. The chain has TRBV6-5 and TRBJ1-3. Termini included, the CDR3 measures 11 amino acids. From germline, CDR1 is MNHEY and CDR2 SVGAGI. This CDR3 is CASSTSGTIYF.

The chain combines TRBV5-1 with TRBJ2-7, with TRBD2 identical over 11 bases. This CDR3 contains 15 residues. V trimming: 4 bases; J trimming: 5 bases; junction bases outside the gene matches: 8. In germline, CDR1 is SGHRS, CDR2 YFSETQ. CDR3 coding DNA: TGCGCCAGCAGCGTGACCGGGACTAGCGGAGACGAGCAGTACTTC. Its translation is CASSVTGTSGDEQYF.

This chain links TRBV25-1 with TRBJ2-5; perhaps D is TRBD1 or TRBD2 (6 bases each). The J call may be mistaken, given a closer DNA end match to TRBJ2-7. The CDR3 loop spans 13 amino acids. Germline CDR1 is MGHDK and CDR2 is SYGVNS. This chain's CDR3 is CASKWGATGEQYF. The CDR3 bases are TGTGCCAGCAAGTGGGGGGCGACGGGCGAGCAGTACTTC.

This clone has a single count. The chain joins TRBV30 to TRBJ2-3; D not certain. The CDR3 length is 13 residues. CDR1 is GTSNPN, CDR2 SVGIG, per germline (reference sequence). V was cut by 4 bases and J by 0 bases, with 8 bases left in between. The CDR3 DNA sequence: TGTGCCTGGATAGCAGAAAGCACAGATACGCAGTATTTT. Translation: CAWIAESTDTQYF.

The rearrangement links TRBV25-1 to TRBJ2-1, with TRBD2 matching over 7 bases. The V and J ends lost 2 bases and 4 bases, in that order; junction bases with no gene match: 5. Germline CDR1 and CDR2: MGHDK and SYGVNS. The CDR3 has 15 amino acids. The CDR3 protein is CASSEGGEGYNEQFF. CDR3 DNA sequence: TGTGCCAGCAGTGAAGGGGGGGAAGGGTACAATGAGCAGTTCTTC.

The V call is TRBV27, the J call TRBJ2-1; 9 nucleotides agree with TRBD1. V trimming: 6 bases; J trimming: 9 bases; junction bases outside the gene matches: 9. Germline assignment: CDR1 MNHEY and CDR2 SMNVEV (reference sequence). The CDR3 loop spans 14 amino acids. CDR3 in amino acids: CASSMGQGLFEQFF. DNA of the CDR3: TGTGCCAGCAGCATGGGACAGGGTCTTTTTGAGCAGTTCTTC.

The chain employs TRBV5-1 and TRBJ2-5, with 13 bases that match TRBD2. The CDR3 contains 16 residues. Trimming removed 7 bases from V and 3 bases from J; junction bases left unmatched: 9. Looked up from germline, CDR1 is SGHRS and CDR2 is YFSETQ. The CDR3 region is CASVKGTSGREETQYF. Here the CDR3 DNA reads TGCGCCAGCGTCAAGGGCACTAGCGGGAGGGAAGAGACCCAGTACTTC.

The CDR3 bases are TGTGCCAGCAGCCGGGGGACAGGGGTTGGAGAGACCCAGTACTTC. Protein: CASSRGTGVGETQYF. The chain uses TRBV7-3 and TRBJ2-5; 10 nucleotides agree with TRBD1. V was clipped by 5 bases and J by 4 bases; unmatched bases: 7. There are 15 residues in the CDR3. The germline V gene encodes CDR1 SGHTA and CDR2 FQGTGA.

The chain couples TRBV7-2 to TRBJ2-7; D is perhaps TRBD2 (5 bases). Trimming removed 5 bases at V and 3 bases at J, with 14 bases between. From germline, CDR1 is SGHTA and CDR2 FQGNSA. CDR3 size: 14 residues. In DNA form, the CDR3 reads TGTGCCAGCAGCCGCGGGCCGGGATACTACGAGCAGTACTTC. As protein: CASSRGPGYYEQYF.

The CDR3 protein is CASSWKRDSSYEQYF. CDR3 coding DNA: TGTGCCAGCAGCTGGAAGCGGGATAGCTCCTACGAGCAGTACTTC. This chain joins TRBV7-9 and TRBJ2-5, with 7 bases identical to TRBD2. The closer fit of TRBJ2-7 to the DNA end suggests the J call may be wrong. This CDR3 region has 15 residues. CDR1 and CDR2 (germline): SEHNR, FQNEAQ (reference sequence).

This sequence joins TRBV4-1 and TRBJ1-2, with D tentatively TRBD1 (6 bases). The V gene lost 0 bases and the J gene lost 6 bases, with 17 bases spanning the gap. This CDR3 comprises 16 residues. Germline CDR1 and CDR2: MGHRA and YSYEKL. In nucleotides, the CDR3 is TGCGCCAGCAGCCAAGATGCGGGGGGCCTATTGGATGGCTACACCTTC. This gives the protein CASSQDAGGLLDGYTF.

The V gene is TRBV10-3, the J gene TRBJ2-1; D unresolved. The ends were cut back, 0 bases at V and 8 bases at J, with 5 bases in the middle. CDR1 is ENHRY and CDR2 is SYGVKD in the germline V gene. CDR3 length: 12 residues. The CDR3 sequence is CAISESADEQFF. DNA of the CDR3: TGTGCCATCAGTGAGTCGGCAGATGAGCAGTTCTTC.

CDR3 amino acids: CASSPQRRAYQETQYF. The DNA of the CDR3 is TGTGCCAGCAGCCCACAAAGGCGAGCCTACCAAGAGACCCAGTACTTC. The V gene is TRBV28, the J gene TRBJ2-5; D not resolved. The CDR3 has 16 residues. The germline CDR1 and CDR2 sequences are MDHEN and SYDVKM. With 6 bases removed from V and 0 bases from J, the gap between germline ends came to 17 bases.

This clone was counted once. The chain links TRBV29-1 to TRBJ2-1; 11 bases align to TRBD2. Germline CDR1 is SQVTM and CDR2 is ANQGSEA. This CDR3 comprises 14 residues. V lost 7 bases and J lost 1; bases outside the gene matches: 3. CDR3 bases: TGCAGCGGGGGGACTAGCGGTTCCTACAATGAGCAGTTCTTC. Translating gives CSGGTSGSYNEQFF.

V usage is TRBV27 and J usage is TRBJ2-5, with TRBD2 identical over 12 bases. The J call may be in error: the DNA end matches TRBJ2-7 better. Germline CDR1 MNHEY, CDR2 SMNVEV (reference sequence). CDR3 size: 16 residues. The CDR3 coding sequence is TGTGCCAGCAGCCCCGGGCGGACTAGCGGGACGTACGAGCAGTACTTC. It specifies CASSPGRTSGTYEQYF.